Listed below are T cell receptor beta chains from one sample, sequenced in a study of response to subunit inactivated influenza vaccine. TCRdb re-called the RT-PCR reads through MiXCR, storing one row per CDR3 protein. The table records hundreds of thousands of distinct CDR3 sequences, 15% to 18% of them present only once. Here the sequenced sample was PBMCs from blood, taken 12 days after vaccination. Receptors originate from a man aged 50 to 59 who received an inactivated influenza vaccine. CDR3s include the opening cysteine and the closing phenylalanine or tryptophan. A D gene is named only where the DNA matches it firmly. Some rows have no size entry. The others give once, few or many, or a class for an expanded clone.

cdr3_aa | cdr3_nt | clone_size | v_call | d_call | j_call
CVSSQVRLVSETQYF | TGTGTCAGCAGCCAAGTCCGACTAGTTTCGGAGACCCAGTACTTC | . | TRBV3-1 | . | TRBJ2-5
CSARPDSTEAFF | TGCAGTGCTAGACCGGACAGCACTGAAGCTTTCTTT | . | TRBV20-1 | . | TRBJ1-1
CASSLTPETYEQYF | TGCGCCAGCAGCTTAACCCCGGAGACCTACGAGCAGTACTTC | . | TRBV4-1 | . | TRBJ2-7
CASSLASNKDTQYF | TGTGCCAGCAGCTTAGCATCAAATAAAGATACGCAGTATTTT | few | TRBV7-9 | . | TRBJ2-3
CASSRDSHEQYF | TGTGCCAGCTCACGGGACAGCCACGAGCAGTACTTC | few | TRBV18 | TRBD1 | TRBJ2-7
CASMVSSGPLYNTGELFF | TGTGCCAGCATGGTATCTAGCGGGCCGCTATACAACACCGGGGAGCTGTTTTTT | . | TRBV6-2/TRBV6-3 | TRBD2 | TRBJ2-2
CAISESGTSGSFGTQYF | TGTGCCATCAGTGAGTCGGGGACTAGCGGGAGTTTTGGGACCCAGTACTTC | few | TRBV10-3 | TRBD2 | TRBJ2-5
CASRAGLAGGSSREQFF | TGTGCCTCACGCGCAGGACTAGCGGGGGGCTCTTCTCGTGAGCAGTTCTTC | . | TRBV7-8 | TRBD2 | TRBJ2-1
CAISGLMTSGRGSWDGELFF | TGTGCCATCAGTGGTTTGATGACTAGCGGGAGAGGTTCCTGGGACGGGGAGCTGTTTTTT | . | TRBV10-3 | TRBD2 | TRBJ2-2
CASSFSLAGAPNTGELFF | TGTGCCAGCAGCTTCTCACTAGCGGGGGCCCCAAACACCGGGGAGCTGTTTTTT | . | TRBV7-6 | TRBD2 | TRBJ2-2
CASLSPTVKNGIQYF | TGTGCCAGCCTCTCCCCGACAGTAAAAAACGGCATTCAGTACTTC | few | TRBV28 | . | TRBJ2-4
CASSHRYPNYGYTF | TGCGCCAGCAGCCATAGATACCCTAACTATGGCTACACCTTC | . | TRBV4-1 | . | TRBJ1-2
CASSPQTGNGNEQFF | TGTGCCAGTAGCCCGCAAACAGGGAATGGAAATGAGCAGTTCTTC | . | TRBV19 | . | TRBJ2-1
CASSLGIGQGRYEQYF | TGTGCCAGCAGCTTAGGAATCGGGCAGGGCCGCTACGAGCAGTACTTC | . | TRBV11-2 | . | TRBJ2-7
CASSPNAGSYEQYF | TGTGCCAGCTCACCCAACGCAGGGTCCTACGAGCAGTACTTC | few | TRBV18 | . | TRBJ2-7
CASSLGGRASYEQYF | TGTGCCAGCAGTTTAGGCGGGAGGGCCTCCTACGAGCAGTACTTC | many | TRBV12-3/TRBV12-4 | TRBD2 | TRBJ2-7
CASSFQIPGGYTF | TGTGCCAGCAGCTTTCAGATCCCAGGCGGCTACACCTTC | few | TRBV11-1 | . | TRBJ1-2
CASSLVGRNEQYF | TGTGCCAGCAGTTTAGTAGGCAGAAACGAGCAGTACTTC | many | TRBV12-3/TRBV12-4 | . | TRBJ2-7
CASSHRPGTTYEQYF | TGCGCCAGCAGCCATCGCCCGGGGACGACCTACGAGCAGTACTTC | few | TRBV4-1 | . | TRBJ2-7
CASSLGTGITYEQYF | TGTGCCAGCAGCTTAGGGACAGGGATCACCTACGAGCAGTACTTC | few | TRBV7-9 | TRBD1 | TRBJ2-7
CSVPIGGGGMNEQFF | TGCAGCGTTCCTATCGGGGGAGGGGGGATGAATGAGCAGTTCTTC | . | TRBV29-1 | . | TRBJ2-1
CASSLNDRASATDTQYF | TGTGCCAGCAGCTTGAATGACCGGGCCTCAGCCACAGATACGCAGTATTTT | few | TRBV5-5 | . | TRBJ2-3
CASINYGASYGYTF | TGTGCCAGCATCAATTATGGGGCTTCCTATGGCTACACCTTC | few | TRBV7-9 | . | TRBJ1-2
CASSLDPGAWADTQYF | TGTGCCAGCAGTTTGGATCCAGGGGCCTGGGCAGATACGCAGTATTTT | few | TRBV12-3/TRBV12-4 | . | TRBJ2-3
CASSLDVGPKAEAFF | TGCGCCAGCAGCTTGGATGTCGGTCCGAAGGCTGAAGCTTTCTTT | few | TRBV5-1 | . | TRBJ1-1